Below, 12 T cell receptor beta chains from the same sample are listed, as sequenced in a study of blood T cell repertoires in COVID-19. Sequencing used immunoSEQ multiplex PCR; TCRdb keeps in-frame clones, though not all of them. Of around 72,000 clones in the sample, over 80% were seen once. Sequenced input: peripheral blood. The receptors originated from a woman aged 45-65 years with acute or convalescent COVID-19.

V is TRBV4-1 and J is TRBJ1-1; D is possibly TRBD1 (6 bases). The germline CDR1 and CDR2 sequences are MGHRA and YSYEKL. The V end was cut by 3 bases, the J end by 1 base, with 9 bases between. The CDR3 has 14 residues. Here the CDR3 DNA reads TGCGCCAGCAGCCACATAGGGGGGAACACTGAAGCTTTCTTT. It encodes CASSHIGGNTEAFF.

This clone came up once. V is TRBV6-2 or TRBV6-3 and J is TRBJ1-1, with D possibly TRBD1 on 5 matching bases. The germline V gene encodes CDR1 MNHEY and CDR2 SVGEGT. Trimming stripped 2 bases from V and 3 bases from J, with 19 bases between. The CDR3 length is 17 residues. The CDR3 loop reads CASSYINRFSVHTEAFF. In nucleotides, the CDR3 is TGTGCCAGCAGTTACATCAACAGGTTTTCTGTTCACACTGAAGCTTTCTTT.

CDR3 nucleotide sequence: TGTGCCAGCTTTTCTGAGGGATCACCCCTCCACTTT. This codes for CASFSEGSPLHF. V is TRBV6-5 and J is TRBJ1-6; no reliable D call. Between the trimmed V and J ends, which lost 8 bases and 10 bases, there was a span of 12 bases. The CDR3 has 12 amino acids. Germline V gives CDR1 MNHEY, CDR2 SVGAGI.

J is TRBJ1-1 and V is TRBV5-6; no firm D call. Trimming cost V 4 bases and J 8 bases, with 9 bases left between them. Germline CDR1 reads SGHDT; CDR2 reads YYEEEE. This CDR3 comprises 11 residues. This CDR3 is CASSTRVEAFF. The CDR3, as DNA: TGTGCCAGCAGCACCCGGGTGGAAGCTTTCTTT.

A single count supports this clone. The V gene is TRBV7-3, the J gene TRBJ2-3; possibly TRBD2 for D (6 bases). Trimming took 2 bases from V and 1 from J, leaving 10 bases between them. Germline assignment: CDR1 SGHTA and CDR2 FQGTGA. The CDR3 is 15 residues long. CDR3 coding DNA: TGTGCCAGCAGCTTAGGAGGAGGGGGCACAGATACGCAGTATTTT. Translating it yields CASSLGGGGTDTQYF.

This chain uses TRBV9 with TRBJ2-3; 11 bases match TRBD2. The CDR3 runs 16 residues. V dropped 4 bases and J dropped 4; count of bases not matched to a gene: 8. Germline CDR1 and CDR2: SGDLS and YYNGEE. For the CDR3, the DNA is TGTGCCAGCAGCATCTCAGTACTAGCGGGAGCAGATACGCAGTATTTT. Protein sequence: CASSISVLAGADTQYF.

In this sample, this clone turned up once. The chain links TRBV12-3 or TRBV12-4 to TRBJ1-1; a weak D match, TRBD1 (5 bases). CDR3 length: 12 residues. Trimming removed 10 bases from V and 6 bases from J, with 15 bases in between. The CDR3 loop reads CAIRGTSAEAFF. DNA of the CDR3: TGTGCCATACGGGGGACGTCGGCTGAAGCTTTCTTT.

The rearrangement links TRBV18 to TRBJ1-2; a possible D gene is TRBD1 (5 bases). Trimming stripped 3 bases from V and 6 bases from J, with 17 bases between. The CDR3 covers 15 residues. The germline CDR1 and CDR2 sequences are KGHSH and LQKENI. As DNA, the CDR3 is TGTGCCAGCTCACCGGGTTCTACAGGATTAGATGGCTACACCTTC. Protein: CASSPGSTGLDGYTF.

The chain has TRBV7-6 and TRBJ1-3; 7 positions agree with TRBD1. After removal of 5 bases from V and 0 bases from J, the junction contained 7 bases not matched to a gene. Germline V lookup: CDR1 SGHVS, CDR2 FNYEAQ. This CDR3 spans 16 amino acids. CDR3 protein: CASSTNRGRSGNTIYF. The CDR3 coding sequence is TGTGCCAGCAGCACCAACAGGGGACGCTCTGGAAACACCATATATTTT.

The chain joins TRBV21-1 to TRBJ2-1; the table gives TRBD1 as D, unverified against the DNA. TRBV21-1 represents a pseudogene. The CDR3 contains 16 residues. The CDR3 loop reads CASSKWNGTGRNEQFF. The DNA of the CDR3 is TGTGCCAGCAGCAAATGGAATGGGACAGGGCGGAATGAGCAGTTCTTC.

The chain has TRBV4-2 and TRBJ1-2; 7 bases agree with TRBD1. Germline V gene lookup returns CDR1 LGHNA and CDR2 YNFKEQ. CDR3 length equals 16 residues. V dropped 4 bases and J dropped 7; count of bases not matched to a gene: 15. CDR3 DNA sequence: TGTGCCAGCAGCCCCTCCACCACCGCAGGGGGTCTTGGCTACACCTTC. Amino acids: CASSPSTTAGGLGYTF.

The gene calls are TRBV11-2 and TRBJ1-5, with D possibly being TRBD1 (5 bases). Looked up from germline, CDR1 is SGHAT and CDR2 is FQNNGV. This CDR3 is built from 13 residues. The V end was cut by 5 bases, the J end by 7 bases, with 12 bases between. CDR3 residues: CASSPGGTQPQHF. The DNA of the CDR3 is TGTGCCAGCAGCCCAGGAGGGACCCAGCCCCAGCATTTT.